Each of the 21 T cell receptor beta chains below was sequenced from the same sample in a study of molecular identifiers for immune sequencing clone quantification. From the PCR reads, TCRdb called clonotypes with MiXCR, one entry per CDR3 protein. The sample yields 12,000 or so distinct CDR3 sequences, 18% seen once. The sequencing sample was made of naive CD8+ T cells from blood, with Jurkat cell RNA spiked in. The sample's subset: FACS-sorted CD8+CD4-CCR7+CD45RA+ naive T cells. These receptors all come from a human donor in good health. Some libraries in this study had Jurkat cell RNA spiked in.

The sample holds many counts of this clonotype. The chain recombines TRBV4-3 with TRBJ2-7; D possibly uses TRBD1 or TRBD2 (5 bases each). CDR1 is LGHNA, CDR2 YSLEER, per germline. This CDR3 is built from 14 residues. Trimming stripped 5 bases from V and 5 bases from J, with 16 bases between. DNA for the CDR3: TGCGCCAGCAGCTCTTTTTTGGGGGACCACGAGCAGTACTTC. This sequence encodes CASSSFLGDHEQYF.

For this clonotype: This may stem from a read error, because a much larger clone lies one nucleotide away. The V gene is TRBV7-2, the J gene TRBJ2-5; TRBD2 matches 10 bases. Looked up from germline, CDR1 is SGHTA and CDR2 is FQGNSA. V trimming: 2 bases; J trimming: 5 bases; junction bases outside the gene matches: 5. The CDR3 loop spans 15 amino acids. DNA for the CDR3: TGTGCCAGCAGCTTAAGCGGGAGGGCTTGGGAGACCCAGTACTTC. It codes for CASSLSGRAWETQYF.

By share of the sample, this clonotype is medium-sized. The chain carries TRBV18 and TRBJ1-1; maybe TRBD1 (5 bases). The CDR3 runs 16 residues. The germline V gene encodes CDR1 KGHSH and CDR2 LQKENI. V lost 4 bases and J 0 bases, leaving 15 bases between the germline ends. The CDR3 protein is CASSLTLRVVNTEAFF. The CDR3 DNA reads as TGTGCCAGCTCACTAACGCTCAGGGTCGTGAACACTGAAGCTTTCTTT. The whole variable domain, filled in from reference TRBV18 and TRBJ1-1, reads NAGVMQNPRHLVRRRGQEARLRCSPMKGHSHVYWYRQLPEEGLKFMVYLQKENIIDESGMPKERFSAEFPKEGPSILRIQQVVRGDSAAYFCASSLTLRVVNTEAFFGQGTRLTVV.

V gene TRBV7-9 combines with J gene TRBJ2-1, with D maybe TRBD1 (5 bases). V gave up 5 bases and J gave up 0 bases, with 11 bases separating them. This CDR3 comprises 15 residues. Germline values: CDR1 SEHNR, CDR2 FQNEAQ (reference sequence). CDR3 amino acids: CASSPDRASYNEQFF. The CDR3 nucleotides are TGTGCCAGCAGCCCCGACAGAGCCTCCTACAATGAGCAGTTCTTC.

Concerning this clonotype: A much larger clone is a single base away; this may be a read error. V usage is TRBV5-6 and J usage is TRBJ1-2; TRBD1 agrees at 8 bases. Germline CDR1 SGHDT, CDR2 YYEEEE. This CDR3 region has 17 residues. The CDR3 DNA is TGTGCCAGCAGCCCCAGCGGGACAGGAGTTCCTAACTATGGCTGCACCTTC. Translated, it gives CASSPSGTGVPNYGCTF.

Points on this clonotype: A much more abundant neighbour one base away suggests this may be a read error. V gene TRBV5-5 combines with J gene TRBJ1-5; 10 nucleotides match TRBD1. V was pared by 7 bases and J by 1 base, with 8 bases of the junction left unmatched. The germline gives CDR1 SGHKS, CDR2 YYEKEE (reference sequence). CDR3 length equals 16 residues. CDR3 coding DNA: TGTGCCAGCGGCGATTGGACAGGGGGAAGCAATCAGCCCCAGCATTTT. Protein product: CASGDWTGGSNQPQHF.

This clonotype was picked up a small number of times. It may be a read error: a sequence one base away is much more abundant. This chain uses TRBV5-1 with TRBJ2-7, with 9 bases fitting TRBD2. The CDR3 contains 14 residues. In germline, CDR1 is SGHRS, CDR2 YFSETQ. Trimming at V came to 4 bases and at J to 3 bases, leaving 5 bases not matched to a gene. The CDR3 DNA follows: TGCGCCAGCAGCGGTGGACTAGCGAACTACGAGCAGTACTTC. This translates into CASSGGLANYEQYF.

Notes on this clonotype: It may be a read error: a sequence one base away is much more abundant. The chain carries TRBV29-1 and TRBJ2-2; the match to TRBD2 covers 11 bases. CDR3 size: 15 residues. CDR1 is SQVTM, CDR2 ANQGSEA, per germline. The CDR3 sequence is CGIRASGRYTGELFF. As DNA, the CDR3 is TGCGGCATCAGGGCTAGCGGGAGGTACACCGGGGAGCTGTTTTTT.

The chain recombines TRBV25-1 with TRBJ1-5; tentatively, D is TRBD1 (6 bases). Trimming stripped 7 bases from V and 5 bases from J, with 18 bases between. The CDR3 is made up of 15 amino acids. Germline CDR1 and CDR2: MGHDK and SYGVNS. The CDR3 sequence: CASNGFQDSDQPQHF. As DNA, the CDR3 is TGTGCCAGCAATGGATTCCAGGACAGCGATCAGCCCCAGCATTTT.

The chain carries TRBV12-3 or TRBV12-4 and TRBJ2-1, with D possibly TRBD1 on 5 matching bases. This CDR3 is built from 14 residues. V was trimmed by 3 bases and J by 3 bases, leaving 9 bases between them. DNA of the CDR3: TGTGCCAGCAGTTTGGTAACAGGCTACAATGAGCAGTTCTTC. It codes for CASSLVTGYNEQFF.

The genes are TRBV18 and TRBJ2-7; D remains ambiguous. Germline-derived CDR1 and CDR2 are KGHSH and LQKENI. The CDR3 sequence is 17 residues long. Trimming left V 6 bases short and J 4 bases short, with 25 bases between. The CDR3 sequence is CASSPRQASWENYEQYF. The CDR3 DNA sequence: TGTGCCAGCTCTCCCAGGCAGGCCTCGTGGGAAAATTACGAGCAGTACTTC.

In regard to this clonotype: A read error may be the cause here, since a much bigger clone is one base away. The chain combines TRBV29-1 with TRBJ2-1; 11 nucleotides align to TRBD2. After removal of 8 bases from V and 8 bases from J, the junction contained 8 bases not matched to a gene. This CDR3 has 13 amino acids. Germline V CDR1 and CDR2: SQVTM, ANQGSEA. CDR3 region: CSITSGSSYEQFF. CDR3 DNA sequence: TGCAGCATTACTAGCGGGAGTTCTTATGAGCAGTTCTTC.

This clonotype is judged medium-sized. V gene TRBV28 combines with J gene TRBJ1-2; TRBD1 matches 12 bases. Looked up from germline, CDR1 is MDHEN and CDR2 is SYDVKM. V dropped 4 bases and J dropped 0; count of bases not matched to a gene: 9. CDR3 length: 18 amino acids. The chain's CDR3 is CASSSPRDRGPPNYGYTF. In DNA, the CDR3 is TGTGCCAGCAGTTCGCCCCGGGACAGGGGGCCCCCTAACTATGGCTACACCTTC.

This clonotype has just a few counts. This rearrangement joins TRBV4-1 to TRBJ2-1, with D maybe TRBD2 (6 bases). The ends were cut back, 2 bases at V and 2 bases at J, with 19 bases in the middle. The germline CDR1 and CDR2 sequences are MGHRA and YSYEKL. The CDR3 covers 18 residues. CDR3 amino acids: CASSQISLTSPTYNEQFF. CDR3 in DNA: TGCGCCAGCAGCCAAATTTCCCTTACTAGCCCTACCTACAATGAGCAGTTCTTC.

The chain carries TRBV7-9 and TRBJ2-1; TRBD2 is a possible D gene (6 bases). The V gene's germline CDR1 is SEHNR and CDR2 FQNEAQ (reference sequence). Trimming stripped 2 bases from V and 5 bases from J, with 10 bases between. CDR3 length: 14 amino acids. In DNA, the CDR3 is TGTGCCAGCAGCTTACTAGCGCATAACAATGAGCAGTTCTTC. Protein sequence: CASSLLAHNNEQFF.

This clonotype was seen at least ten times. V and J are TRBV13 and TRBJ1-4, with TRBD1 matching over 7 bases. Trimming removed 5 bases from V and 2 bases from J; junction bases left unmatched: 8. CDR3 length: 16 residues. In germline, CDR1 is PRHDT, CDR2 FYEKMQ (reference sequence). CDR3 bases: TGTGCCAGCAGCCAGGGGGGGGTTTGGACTAATGAAAAACTGTTTTTT. Its protein product is CASSQGGVWTNEKLFF.

A remark on this clonotype: Here the CDR3 omits its conserved ending phenylalanine or tryptophan, so a read error is the likely source. The CDR3 is CASSLTSRSPEQYS. For the CDR3, the DNA is TGTGCCAGCAGTTTAACTAGCAGGAGCCCCGAGCAGTACTCC. This chain uses TRBV27 with TRBJ2-7; D may be TRBD2 (6 bases). CDR1 is MNHEY and CDR2 is SMNVEV in the germline V gene (reference sequence). V dropped 2 bases and J dropped 6 bases, with 14 bases sitting between them. The CDR3 runs to 14 residues.

This clonotype was recorded a few times. A much larger clone lies one base from this, so it may be a read error. The chain has TRBV7-8 and TRBJ1-1; D is unresolved. The V gene lost 2 bases and the J gene lost 3 bases, with 13 bases spanning the gap. The germline gives CDR1 SGHVS, CDR2 FQNEAQ. This CDR3 has 15 residues. DNA of the CDR3: TGTGCCAGCAGCTTACGTTATTACAGCGACACTGAAGCTTTCTTT. It encodes CASSLRYYSDTEAFF. Drawing the rest from reference TRBV7-8 and TRBJ1-1, the complete variable domain is GAGVSQSPRYKVAKRGQDVALRCDPISGHVSLFWYQQALGQGPEFLTYFQNEAQLDKSGLPSDRFFAERPEGSVSTLKIQRTQQEDSAVYLCASSLRYYSDTEAFFGQGTRLTVV.

This clonotype was counted ten times or more. The chain has TRBV11-3 and TRBJ2-3; TRBD2 matches at 8 bases. The V segment lost 7 bases and the J segment 1 base; nucleotides outside the gene matches: 7. The germline CDR1 and CDR2 sequences are SGHNT and YENEEA. The CDR3 has 15 residues. This chain's CDR3 is CASTYLGGGTDTQYF. The CDR3 DNA follows: TGTGCCAGCACCTATCTCGGGGGGGGCACAGATACGCAGTATTTT. Combining the CDR3 with reference TRBV11-3 and TRBJ2-3 gives the whole variable domain EAGVVQSPRYKIIEKKQPVAFWCNPISGHNTLYWYLQNLGQGPELLIRYENEEAVDDSQLPKDRFSAERLKGVDSTLKIQPAELGDSAVYLCASTYLGGGTDTQYFGPGTRLTVL.

Ten or more counts support this clonotype. The genes are TRBV18 and TRBJ1-2, with a tentative D call TRBD1 (5 bases). Trimming removed 4 bases at V and 7 bases at J, with 16 bases between. Germline loops: CDR1 KGHSH, CDR2 LQKENI. The CDR3 length is 14 residues. The CDR3 region has the DNA TGTGCCAGCTCACAAGATGGGGGTTATAGTGGCTACACCTTC. It encodes CASSQDGGYSGYTF. Variable domain in full (rest from reference TRBV18 and TRBJ1-2): NAGVMQNPRHLVRRRGQEARLRCSPMKGHSHVYWYRQLPEEGLKFMVYLQKENIIDESGMPKERFSAEFPKEGPSILRIQQVVRGDSAAYFCASSQDGGYSGYTFGSGTRLTVV.

By share of the sample, this clonotype is medium-sized. This chain links TRBV20-1 with TRBJ1-5; D uncertain. V was trimmed by 6 bases and J by 6 bases, leaving 21 bases between them. The germline gives CDR1 DFQATT, CDR2 SNEGSKA (reference sequence). CDR3 length: 15 amino acids. The CDR3 protein is CSALVGSVVSQPQHF. CDR3 nucleotides: TGCAGTGCCCTTGTCGGGTCTGTGGTGAGTCAGCCCCAGCATTTT.